The subject of this entry is one T cell receptor beta chain. This entry comes from a study of cytomegalovirus exposure and HLA in healthy donors. With 4 bases removed from V and 5 bases from J, the gap between germline ends came to 15 bases. Germline V gene sequence: CDR1 KGHSH, CDR2 LQKENI. The CDR3 runs to 15 residues. The PCR was carried out with 60 Vbeta primers and 13 Jbeta primers. Data came from immunoSEQ multiplex PCR; TCRdb stores just in-frame clones and leaves some out. Found here are about 210,000 clones, 65% to 85% of them singletons; the top ten hold around 1.6%. The chain employs TRBV18 and TRBJ1-5, with D hard to call. Sequences were obtained from PBMCs. This TCR derives from a man in his forties in good health and CMV-seropositive. The CDR3 is CASSLGRARDQPQHF. The CDR3 DNA is TGTGCCAGCTCACTGGGGAGGGCCAGAGATCAGCCCCAGCATTTT.